There are a few counts of the clone carrying this T cell receptor (beta chain). The CDR3 has 14 residues. The V end lost 3 bases, the J end lost 4 bases, and 16 bases lay between the germline ends. Germline CDR1 and CDR2: DFQATT and SNEGSKA (reference sequence). This sample was taken from a study of molecular identifiers for immune sequencing clone quantification. TCRdb reanalysed the PCR reads using MiXCR and keeps one entry per CDR3 protein. The sample consists of just under 65,000 distinct CDR3 sequences, 15% to 20% of them appearing once. This receptor was identified in a human donor in good health. Some libraries in this study had Jurkat cell RNA spiked in. This chain connects TRBV20-1 to TRBJ2-7, with D possibly being TRBD2 (7 bases). The sequenced sample consisted of naive CD8+ T cells from blood, with Jurkat cell RNA spiked in. Subset in this sample: FACS-sorted CD8+CD4-CCR7+CD45RA+ naive T cells. The CDR3 DNA reads as TGCAGTGCTAGCGGGGGGCGCGTCGGTTACGAGCAGTACTTC. It specifies CSASGGRVGYEQYF.